This T cell receptor (beta chain) was found in a study of blood T cell repertoires in COVID-19. TCRdb's table, derived via immunoSEQ multiplex PCR, lists solely in-frame clones and lacks some. Of tens of thousands of clones in the sample, 70% to 85% were seen once. V shed 0 bases and J shed 0 bases, with 9 bases lying between them. The CDR3 is 15 residues long. Germline lookup yields CDR1 SGHRS and CDR2 YFSETQ. The sample consisted of peripheral blood. The genes are TRBV5-1 and TRBJ1-2; the D is unclear. This TCR was recovered from a man in his sixties or seventies with acute or convalescent COVID-19. CDR3: CASSLDPLANYGYTF. CDR3 bases: TGCGCCAGCAGCTTGGACCCGTTAGCTAACTATGGCTACACCTTC.